Listed here is a single T cell receptor (beta chain). Method: immunoSEQ multiplex PCR; TCRdb's copy keeps in-frame clones and lacks some. The data show around 220,000 clones, under 90% seen once. The data belong to a study of blood T cell repertoires in COVID-19. In germline, CDR1 is KGHSH, CDR2 LQKENI. The V and J ends lost 2 bases and 6 bases respectively, with 11 bases between them. The CDR3 length is 14 residues. This receptor was taken from an elderly woman with COVID-19, enrolled during active disease. The chain recombines TRBV18 with TRBJ2-1, with TRBD1 as a possible D gene (6 bases). Material for sequencing was peripheral blood. The CDR3 DNA reads TGTGCCAGCTCACCAGAGACAGGCACCAATGAGCAGTTCTTC. This codes for CASSPETGTNEQFF.